This T cell receptor beta chain was retrieved from a study of T cell changes during pregnancy in multiple sclerosis. This clone was counted once. The germline gives CDR1 SGHDT, CDR2 YYEEEE. Germline trimming cut 3 bases from V and 4 bases from J; bases unmatched to any gene: 6. This CDR3 contains 15 residues. Profiling relied on immunoSEQ multiplex PCR, and the TCRdb table lists in-frame clones only, not all of them. Altogether roughly 42,000 clones are present, about 89% being singletons, with the ten largest covering 0.6% to 0.75%. Here the sequenced sample was CD4+ T cells from peripheral blood mononuclear cells, taken before pregnancy. This sequence joins TRBV5-6 and TRBJ2-7, with 11 bases that match TRBD1. The sequence was obtained from a female donor with multiple sclerosis, enrolled in a pregnancy study. CDR3 sequence (DNA): TGTGCCAGCAGCTACTACGGGACAGGGGGGTACGAGCAGTACTTC. Amino acids: CASSYYGTGGYEQYF. The complete variable domain, with remaining parts taken from reference TRBV5-6 and TRBJ2-7, reads DAGVTQSPTHLIKTRGQQVTLRCSPKSGHDTVSWYQQALGQGPQFIFQYYEEEERQRGNFPDRFSGHQFPNYSSELNVNALLLGDSALYLCASSYYGTGGYEQYFGPGTRLTVT.